A selection of T cell receptor beta chains follows, all from one sample in a study of technical replicates of blood from a few donors. Produced via immunoSEQ multiplex PCR; TCRdb's table is partial and in-frame only. The data contain over 50,000 clones, 70% to 90% of them singletons. The sequenced sample consisted of PBMCs. The receptor source for this set is a human donor in good health. Some clones in this sample may be carry-over from other donors' samples. CDR3s include the opening cysteine and the closing phenylalanine or tryptophan. Fields, in order: CDR3 DNA, CDR3 protein, V gene, J gene, D gene, clone size. The D gene is left open where the match is weak. Some rows mark clone size as missing; the rest say once, few, many or name a class of expanded clone.

DNA: TGTGCCAGCAGGGCGGGTTGGGGAATTAATGAAGCTTTCTTT
CDR3: CASRAGWGINEAFF
V: TRBV6-1
J: TRBJ1-1
D: -
size: -

DNA: TGTGCCAGCAGTGGAGGGAGGGCTCTTTCCTACGAGCAGTACTTC
CDR3: CASSGGRALSYEQYF
V: TRBV6-1
J: TRBJ2-7
D: TRBD2
size: -

DNA: TGTGCCAGCAATAAAGGACAGGGCATTTCTGGGGCCAACGTCCTGACTTTC
CDR3: CASNKGQGISGANVLTF
V: TRBV2
J: TRBJ2-6
D: TRBD1
size: -

DNA: TGTGCCAGCAGCCAGATAAGCGGATACTCCTACGAGCAGTACTTC
CDR3: CASSQISGYSYEQYF
V: TRBV5-5
J: TRBJ2-7
D: -
size: -

DNA: TGTGCCACGAACTACGCTGGGAGCAACCAAGAGACCCAGTACTTC
CDR3: CATNYAGSNQETQYF
V: TRBV15
J: TRBJ2-5
D: -
size: -

DNA: TGTGCCAGCCACCCCGGGACAGGCGTTGAAAAACTGTTTTTT
CDR3: CASHPGTGVEKLFF
V: TRBV6-1
J: TRBJ1-4
D: TRBD1
size: once

DNA: TGTGCCAGCAGTGACGGGGTGGGGGGGTCCGACTCTGGAAACACCATATATTTT
CDR3: CASSDGVGGSDSGNTIYF
V: TRBV6-4
J: TRBJ1-3
D: -
size: -

DNA: TGTGCCAGCTCACCACAGCCTCCGGGACTAGCGGGGGCCCATGAGCAGTTCTTC
CDR3: CASSPQPPGLAGAHEQFF
V: TRBV18
J: TRBJ2-1
D: TRBD2
size: -

DNA: TGTGCCAGCAGCGAGGTAGGAGCATACTCCTACGAGCAGTACTTC
CDR3: CASSEVGAYSYEQYF
V: TRBV25-1
J: TRBJ2-7
D: -
size: -

DNA: TGTGCAGAAGGGACTAGCGGCGGTGGGGAGCAGTTCTTC
CDR3: CAEGTSGGGEQFF
V: TRBV2
J: TRBJ2-1
D: TRBD2
size: -

DNA: TGTGCCAGCGACAGGGGCAACACTGAAGCTTTCTTT
CDR3: CASDRGNTEAFF
V: TRBV7-9
J: TRBJ1-1
D: TRBD1
size: once

DNA: TGTGCCGCGCAGGGCGATGTCTATGGCTACACCTTC
CDR3: CAAQGDVYGYTF
V: TRBV30
J: TRBJ1-2
D: -
size: -

DNA: TGTGCCACACAGACTAGCGGCTACGAGCAGTACTTC
CDR3: CATQTSGYEQYF
V: TRBV10-3
J: TRBJ2-7
D: TRBD2
size: -

DNA: TGTGCCAGCAGCACCGGGACAGGGTATACCGGGGAGCTGTTTTTT
CDR3: CASSTGTGYTGELFF
V: TRBV7-6
J: TRBJ2-2
D: TRBD1
size: -

DNA: TGCGCCAGCAGCGGGGCTCAAGGTTTGAACACTGAAGCTTTCTTT
CDR3: CASSGAQGLNTEAFF
V: TRBV5-1
J: TRBJ1-1
D: -
size: -

DNA: TGTGCCAGCTCACCAGGACCTACTAGTAAAACTTTCTATGGCTACACCTTC
CDR3: CASSPGPTSKTFYGYTF
V: TRBV18
J: TRBJ1-2
D: -
size: few

DNA: TGTGCCAGCAGTTGGGGGCGTGAAGCTTTCTTT
CDR3: CASSWGREAFF
V: TRBV6-5
J: TRBJ1-1
D: -
size: medium-sized

DNA: TGTGCCAGCAGTTGGGACAGCAGCTCCTACAATGAGCAGTTCTTC
CDR3: CASSWDSSSYNEQFF
V: TRBV27
J: TRBJ2-1
D: TRBD1
size: -

DNA: TGCAGCGTTGGCACACCAGGTGGCCCCTATGGCTACACCTTC
CDR3: CSVGTPGGPYGYTF
V: TRBV29-1
J: TRBJ1-2
D: -
size: few

DNA: TGTGCCAGCAGTTCCTGGACAGACAACTACGAGCAGTACTTC
CDR3: CASSSWTDNYEQYF
V: TRBV11-2
J: TRBJ2-7
D: -
size: -

DNA: TGTGCCAGCTCAGCTCTCCGGGACAGGGTTTTCGGGGAGCTGTTTTTT
CDR3: CASSALRDRVFGELFF
V: TRBV18
J: TRBJ2-2
D: TRBD1
size: -

DNA: TGTGCCAGTAGTATATCGGTCCGGGTGAAGGACATTCAGTACTTC
CDR3: CASSISVRVKDIQYF
V: TRBV19
J: TRBJ2-4
D: -
size: -

DNA: TGTGCCAGCAGCTTATATGGGACAGGGAACTATGGCTACACCTTC
CDR3: CASSLYGTGNYGYTF
V: TRBV11-2
J: TRBJ1-2
D: TRBD1
size: -

DNA: TGTGCCAGCACCTCAACGGGAGGGCCAGTCGGGGAGCTGTTTTTT
CDR3: CASTSTGGPVGELFF
V: TRBV2
J: TRBJ2-2
D: TRBD2
size: once

DNA: TGTGCCAGCAGCTCTCGGGGCGGGGGAGCCTACAATGAGCAGTTCTTC
CDR3: CASSSRGGGAYNEQFF
V: TRBV5-4
J: TRBJ2-1
D: TRBD2
size: -

DNA: TGCGCCAGCAGCCAAGACTTGAGTCCACCCCTCCACTTT
CDR3: CASSQDLSPPLHF
V: TRBV4-3
J: TRBJ1-6
D: -
size: -

DNA: TGTGCCAGCAGCTTAGCGTTCCTAGCGGGAGGGACAGATACGCAGTATTTT
CDR3: CASSLAFLAGGTDTQYF
V: TRBV7-2
J: TRBJ2-3
D: TRBD2
size: -

DNA: -
CDR3: CASSLVAGGAEDRF
V: TRBV7-2
J: TRBJ2-7
D: -
size: -

DNA: TGTGCCAGTACCGACAGGAGCTATGGCTACACCTTC
CDR3: CASTDRSYGYTF
V: TRBV19
J: TRBJ1-2
D: -
size: few

DNA: TGTGCCAGCAGCCCGACAGGGGCAAACACAGATACGCAGTATTTT
CDR3: CASSPTGANTDTQYF
V: TRBV9
J: TRBJ2-3
D: TRBD1
size: -

DNA: TGTGCCAGCAGTTTAGGGAAAGGACAGGGGCCCACTGAAGCTTTCTTT
CDR3: CASSLGKGQGPTEAFF
V: TRBV27
J: TRBJ1-1
D: TRBD1
size: once

DNA: TGTGCCAGCAGCTACGACAAGAACACTGAAGCTTTCTTT
CDR3: CASSYDKNTEAFF
V: TRBV7-3
J: TRBJ1-1
D: -
size: few

DNA: TGTGCCAGCAGCCACCGGGACAGGAACACCGGGGAGCTGTTTTTT
CDR3: CASSHRDRNTGELFF
V: TRBV5-4
J: TRBJ2-2
D: TRBD1
size: -

DNA: TGTGCCACCAAAGAACAGGGGGGCAATCAGCCCCAGCATTTT
CDR3: CATKEQGGNQPQHF
V: TRBV2
J: TRBJ1-5
D: TRBD1
size: -

DNA: TGTGCCAGCAGTCCCGATCCCCGAGGCCGCTATGGCTACACCTTC
CDR3: CASSPDPRGRYGYTF
V: TRBV6-5
J: TRBJ1-2
D: -
size: once